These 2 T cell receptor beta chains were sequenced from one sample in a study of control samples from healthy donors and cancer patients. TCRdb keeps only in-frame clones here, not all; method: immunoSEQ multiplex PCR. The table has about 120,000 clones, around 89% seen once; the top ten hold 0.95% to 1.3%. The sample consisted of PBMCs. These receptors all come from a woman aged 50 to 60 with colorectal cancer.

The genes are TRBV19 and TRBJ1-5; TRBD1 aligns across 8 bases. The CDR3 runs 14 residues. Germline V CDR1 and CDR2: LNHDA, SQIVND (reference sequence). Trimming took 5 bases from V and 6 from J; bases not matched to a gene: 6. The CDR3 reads CASSARGLGQPQHF. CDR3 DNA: TGTGCCAGTAGTGCCAGGGGGCTTGGTCAGCCCCAGCATTTT.

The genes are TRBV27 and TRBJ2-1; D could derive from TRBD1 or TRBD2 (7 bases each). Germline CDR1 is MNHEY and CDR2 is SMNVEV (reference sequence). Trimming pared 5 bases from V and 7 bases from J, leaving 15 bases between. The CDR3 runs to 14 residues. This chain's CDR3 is CASSGRGPSNEQFF. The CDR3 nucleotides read TGTGCCAGCAGTGGGAGGGGGCCTTCTAATGAGCAGTTCTTC.